This T cell receptor beta chain was obtained from a study of cytomegalovirus exposure and HLA in healthy donors. The method was immunoSEQ multiplex PCR; TCRdb's version includes in-frame clones alone and lacks a portion of them. The sample carries fewer than 120,000 clones, approximately 89% recorded once. CDR3 length: 15 amino acids. The V and J ends lost 1 base and 3 bases respectively, with 13 bases between them. Germline V gene sequence: CDR1 SGHTA, CDR2 FQGTGA. The chain employs TRBV7-3 and TRBJ2-7; TRBD1 is a possible D gene (5 bases). The source of this sequence is a woman younger than 35 in good health and CMV-seronegative. Input material: PBMCs. DNA of the CDR3: TGTGCCAGCAGCTTAAGAAGTACACAGGACTACGAGCAGTACTTC. It codes for CASSLRSTQDYEQYF.